This entry features one TCR beta chain sequence. Its cognate antigen is unknown. This entry is derived from a study of T-cell memory formation after mild COVID-19. Whole-study context: TCR clusters were mostly confined to one donor each.

The CDR3 is 13 residues long. Per the germline V gene, CDR1 is SQVTM and CDR2 is ANQGSEA. V shed 6 bases, J shed 4 bases, and the junction held 5 bases outside the gene matches. Broader study findings: There were some responding clones in pre-infection memory, which suggested that cross-reactive memory had joined.

Researchers used 5'RACE with constant-segment primers to make TCR alpha and TCR beta cDNA libraries that carry sample barcodes and UMIs. TCRdb reprocessed the 5' RACE reads with MiXCR, giving one entry per CDR3 protein. The table records about 290,000 distinct CDR3 sequences, 15% of them present only once. Input material: PBMCs or a T cell subset sorted from them (not recorded which). The chain joins TRBV29-1 to TRBJ2-7; 11 nucleotides align to TRBD1. The clonotype comes from a man between 18 and 29 years old who had mild COVID-19 (a few samples of this study predate the infection). Cell type and time point are not known. CDR3 loop: CSVTGTGGYEQYF. The CDR3 DNA reads TGCAGCGTCACCGGGACAGGGGGGTACGAGCAGTACTTC.